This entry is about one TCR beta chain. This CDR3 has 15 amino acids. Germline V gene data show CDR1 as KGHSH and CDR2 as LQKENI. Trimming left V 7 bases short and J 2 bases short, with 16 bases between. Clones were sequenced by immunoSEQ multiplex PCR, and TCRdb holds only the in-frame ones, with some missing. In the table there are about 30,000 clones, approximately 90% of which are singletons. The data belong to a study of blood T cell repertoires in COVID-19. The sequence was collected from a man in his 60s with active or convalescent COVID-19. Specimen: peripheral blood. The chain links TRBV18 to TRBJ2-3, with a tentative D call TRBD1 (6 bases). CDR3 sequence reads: CASCPVGQTTDTQYF. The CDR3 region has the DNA TGTGCCAGCTGCCCCGTGGGACAAACCACAGATACGCAGTATTTT.